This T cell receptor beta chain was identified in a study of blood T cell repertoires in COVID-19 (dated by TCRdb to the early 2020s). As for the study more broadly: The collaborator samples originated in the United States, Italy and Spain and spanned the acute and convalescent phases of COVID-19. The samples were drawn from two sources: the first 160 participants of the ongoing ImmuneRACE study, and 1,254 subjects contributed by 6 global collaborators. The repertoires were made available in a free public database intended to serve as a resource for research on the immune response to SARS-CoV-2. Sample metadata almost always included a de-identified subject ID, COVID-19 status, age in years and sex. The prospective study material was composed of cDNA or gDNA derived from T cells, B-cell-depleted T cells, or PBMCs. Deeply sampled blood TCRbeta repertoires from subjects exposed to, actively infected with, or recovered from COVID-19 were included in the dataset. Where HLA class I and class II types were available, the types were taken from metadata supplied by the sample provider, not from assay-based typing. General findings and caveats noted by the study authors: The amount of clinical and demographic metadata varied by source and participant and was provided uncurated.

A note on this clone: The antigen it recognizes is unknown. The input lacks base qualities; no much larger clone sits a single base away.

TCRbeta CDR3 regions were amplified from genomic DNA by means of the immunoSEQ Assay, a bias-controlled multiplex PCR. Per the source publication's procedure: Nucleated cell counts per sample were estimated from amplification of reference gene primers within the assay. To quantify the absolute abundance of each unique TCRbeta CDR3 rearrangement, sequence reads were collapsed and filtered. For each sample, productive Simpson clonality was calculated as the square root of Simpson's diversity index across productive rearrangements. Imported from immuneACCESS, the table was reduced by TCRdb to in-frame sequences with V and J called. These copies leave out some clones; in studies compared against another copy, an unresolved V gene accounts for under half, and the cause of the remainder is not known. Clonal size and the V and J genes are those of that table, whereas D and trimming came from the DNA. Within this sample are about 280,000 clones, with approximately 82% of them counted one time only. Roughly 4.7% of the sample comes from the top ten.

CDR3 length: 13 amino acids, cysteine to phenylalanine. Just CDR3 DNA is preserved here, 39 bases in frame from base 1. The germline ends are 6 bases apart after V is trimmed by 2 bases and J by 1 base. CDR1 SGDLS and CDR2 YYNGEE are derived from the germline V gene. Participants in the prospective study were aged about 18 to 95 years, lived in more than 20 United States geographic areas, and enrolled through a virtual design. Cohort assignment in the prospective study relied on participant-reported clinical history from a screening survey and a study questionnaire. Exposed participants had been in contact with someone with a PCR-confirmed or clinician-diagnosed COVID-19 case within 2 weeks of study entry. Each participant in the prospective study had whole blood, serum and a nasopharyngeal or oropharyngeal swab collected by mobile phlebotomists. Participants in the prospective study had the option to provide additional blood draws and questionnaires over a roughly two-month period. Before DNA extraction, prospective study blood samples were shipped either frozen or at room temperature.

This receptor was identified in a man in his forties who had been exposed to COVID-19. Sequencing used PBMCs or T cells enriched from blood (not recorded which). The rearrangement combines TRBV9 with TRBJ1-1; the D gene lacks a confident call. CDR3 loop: CASSVQENTEAFF. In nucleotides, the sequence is TGTGCCAGCAGCGTTCAGGAGAACACTGAAGCTTTCTTT.